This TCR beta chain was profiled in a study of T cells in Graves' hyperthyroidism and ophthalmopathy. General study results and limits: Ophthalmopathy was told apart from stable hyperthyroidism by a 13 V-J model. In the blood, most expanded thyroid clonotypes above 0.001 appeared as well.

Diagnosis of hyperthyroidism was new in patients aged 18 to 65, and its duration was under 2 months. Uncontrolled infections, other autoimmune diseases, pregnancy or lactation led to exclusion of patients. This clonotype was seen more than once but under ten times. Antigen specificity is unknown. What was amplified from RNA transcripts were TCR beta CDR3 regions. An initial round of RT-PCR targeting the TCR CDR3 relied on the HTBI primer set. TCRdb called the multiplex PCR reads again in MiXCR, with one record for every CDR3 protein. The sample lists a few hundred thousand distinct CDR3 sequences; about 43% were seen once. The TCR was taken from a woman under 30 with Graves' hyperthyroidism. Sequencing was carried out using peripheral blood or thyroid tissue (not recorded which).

CDR3 nucleotide sequence: TGTGCCAGCAGCCAAGAGAAGGAGACAGAGACCCAGTACTTC. Translated: CASSQEKETETQYF. V is TRBV4-2 and J is TRBJ2-5, with D hard to call. The CDR3 loop spans 14 amino acids. Trimming pared 0 bases from V and 4 bases from J, leaving 9 bases between. Germline-derived CDR1 and CDR2 are LGHNA and YNFKEQ.